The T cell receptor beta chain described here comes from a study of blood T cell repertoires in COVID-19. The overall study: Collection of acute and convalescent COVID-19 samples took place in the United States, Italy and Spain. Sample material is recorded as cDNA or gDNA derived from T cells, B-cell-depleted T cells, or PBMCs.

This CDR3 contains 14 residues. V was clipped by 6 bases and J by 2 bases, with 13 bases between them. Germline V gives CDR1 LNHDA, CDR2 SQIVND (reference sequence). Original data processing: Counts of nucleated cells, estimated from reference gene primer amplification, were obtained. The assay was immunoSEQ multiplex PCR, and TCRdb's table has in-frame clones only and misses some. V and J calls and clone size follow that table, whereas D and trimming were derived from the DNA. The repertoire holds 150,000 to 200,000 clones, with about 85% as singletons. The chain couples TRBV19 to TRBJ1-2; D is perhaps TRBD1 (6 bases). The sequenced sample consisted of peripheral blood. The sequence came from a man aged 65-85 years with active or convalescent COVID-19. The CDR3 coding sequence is TGTGCCAGTAGCCCACAGGGAGAAAACTATGGCTACACCTTC. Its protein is CASSPQGENYGYTF.